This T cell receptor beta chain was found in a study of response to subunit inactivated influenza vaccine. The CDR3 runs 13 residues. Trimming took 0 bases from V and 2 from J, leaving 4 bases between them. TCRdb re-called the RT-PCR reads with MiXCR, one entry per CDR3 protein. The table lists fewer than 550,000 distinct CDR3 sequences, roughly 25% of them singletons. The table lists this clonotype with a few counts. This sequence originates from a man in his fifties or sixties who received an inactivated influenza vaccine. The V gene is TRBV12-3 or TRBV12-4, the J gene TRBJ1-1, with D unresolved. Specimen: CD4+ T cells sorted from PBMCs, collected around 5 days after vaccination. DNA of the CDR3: TGTGCCAGCAGTTTAGCTGACAACACTGAAGCTTTCTTT. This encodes CASSLADNTEAFF.